This TCR beta chain was profiled in a study of identical twins. Study observations and caveats: Invariant cells of the MAIT and iNKT types might have partly distorted the zero-insertion analyses.

A universal primer binding site was introduced by template switching. The final cDNA contained unique molecular identifiers. From the 5' RACE reads, TCRdb called clonotypes with MiXCR, one entry per CDR3 protein. The sample contains some 300,000 distinct CDR3 sequences, over 9% of which appear only once. This clonotype has a count of ten or more. The antigen remains undetermined. These data were also filed under a second study, of yellow fever vaccine responses in identical twins.

The specimen sequenced was CD8+ T cells sorted from blood. The sequence derives from a woman between 18 and 29 years old in good health.

The CDR3 reads CASSLDSLVEFF. The DNA of the CDR3 is TGCGCCAGCAGCCTCGACAGTCTAGTGGAGTTCTTC. This chain uses TRBV5-1 with TRBJ2-1; D possibly corresponds to TRBD1 (5 bases). Germline V gene data show CDR1 as SGHRS and CDR2 as YFSETQ. V lost 4 bases to trimming and J lost 14 bases, with 16 bases between them. This CDR3 spans 12 amino acids. Based on the CDR3 plus reference TRBV5-1 and TRBJ2-1, the full variable domain is KAGVTQTPRYLIKTRGQQVTLSCSPISGHRSVSWYQQTPGQGLQFLFEYFSETQRNKGNFPGRFSGRQFSNSRSEMNVSTLELGDSALYLCASSLDSLVEFFGPGTRLTVL.